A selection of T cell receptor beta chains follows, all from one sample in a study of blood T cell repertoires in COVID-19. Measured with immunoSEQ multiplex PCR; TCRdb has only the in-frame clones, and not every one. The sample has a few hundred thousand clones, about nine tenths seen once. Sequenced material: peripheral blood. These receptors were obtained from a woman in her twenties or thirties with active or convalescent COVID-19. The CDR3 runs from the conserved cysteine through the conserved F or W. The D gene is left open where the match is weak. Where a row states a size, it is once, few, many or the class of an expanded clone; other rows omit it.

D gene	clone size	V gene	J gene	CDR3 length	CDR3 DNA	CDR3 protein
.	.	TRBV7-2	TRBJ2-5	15	TGTGCCAGCAGCTTCAGGGGAGGGGCAGGGGAGACCCAGTACTTC	CASSFRGGAGETQYF
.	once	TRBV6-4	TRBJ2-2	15	TGTGCCAGTGGGGACAAACCGGGGAACACCGGGGAGCTGTTTTTT	CASGDKPGNTGELFF
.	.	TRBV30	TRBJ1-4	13	TGTGCCTGGAGCCAGAAAACTAATGAAAAACTGTTTTTT	CAWSQKTNEKLFF
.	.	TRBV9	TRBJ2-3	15	TGTGCCAGCAGCCTCGGAGGCAGGTCCCCAGATACGCAGTATTTT	CASSLGGRSPDTQYF
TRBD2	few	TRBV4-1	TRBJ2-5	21	TGCGCCAGCAGCTCAGAGGCTCTCGGAACTAGCGGGGCTCCCTACCAAGAGACCCAGTACTTC	CASSSEALGTSGAPYQETQYF
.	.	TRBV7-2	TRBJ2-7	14	TGTGCCAGCAGCCGGGGACTCCTTACCTACGAGCAGTACTTC	CASSRGLLTYEQYF
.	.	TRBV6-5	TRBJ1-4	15	TGTGCCAGCATTTCCCGCGGGACGGCGAATGAAAAACTGTTTTTT	CASISRGTANEKLFF
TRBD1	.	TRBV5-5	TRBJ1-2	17	TGTGCCAGCAGCGTGGCCCCACTCACCGGGACAGGGCAGGGCTACACCTTC	CASSVAPLTGTGQGYTF
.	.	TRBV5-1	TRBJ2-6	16	TGCGCCAGCAGCTTGGCGGCAGGGGCTGGGGCCAACGTCCTGACTTTC	CASSLAAGAGANVLTF
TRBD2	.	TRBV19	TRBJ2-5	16	TGTGCCAGTAGACCCGCGGCTAGCGGGGGTTGGGAGACCCAGTACTTC	CASRPAASGGWETQYF
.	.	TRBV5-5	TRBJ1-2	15	TGTGCCAGCAGCTCCCCCATGCGAGACAGCTATGGCTACACCTTC	CASSSPMRDSYGYTF
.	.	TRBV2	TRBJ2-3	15	TGTGCCAGCAGTGATTGGCGGCCTAGCACAGATACGCAGTATTTT	CASSDWRPSTDTQYF
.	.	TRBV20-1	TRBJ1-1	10	TGCAGATCGGGGTCCACTGAAGCTTTCTTT	CRSGSTEAFF
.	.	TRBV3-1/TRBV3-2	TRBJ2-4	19	TGTGCCAGCAGCCAAGATCAGGGATCGGCAGGGGTAGCCAAAAACATTCAGTACTTC	CASSQDQGSAGVAKNIQYF
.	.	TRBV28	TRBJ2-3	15	TGTGCCAGCAGTTTGGCTAGCGCGCACACAGATACGCAGTATTTT	CASSLASAHTDTQYF
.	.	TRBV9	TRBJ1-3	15	TGTGCCAGCAGCGTTGGCGGGGGCACTGGAAACACCATATATTTT	CASSVGGGTGNTIYF
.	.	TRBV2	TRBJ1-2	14	TGTGCCAGCGAAGACTTGACGGTTCACTATGGCTACACCTTC	CASEDLTVHYGYTF
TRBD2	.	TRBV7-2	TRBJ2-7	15	TGTGCCAGCAACCTCCTAGCGGGGGGATTCTACGAGCAGTACTTC	CASNLLAGGFYEQYF